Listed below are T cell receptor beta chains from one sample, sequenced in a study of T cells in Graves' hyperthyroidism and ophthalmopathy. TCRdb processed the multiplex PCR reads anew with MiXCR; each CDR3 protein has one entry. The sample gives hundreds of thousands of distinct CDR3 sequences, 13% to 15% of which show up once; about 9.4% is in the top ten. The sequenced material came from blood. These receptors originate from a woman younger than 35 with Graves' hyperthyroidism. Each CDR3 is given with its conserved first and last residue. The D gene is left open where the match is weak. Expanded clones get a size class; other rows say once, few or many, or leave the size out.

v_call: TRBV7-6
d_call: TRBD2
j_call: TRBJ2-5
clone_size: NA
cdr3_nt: TGTGCCAGCGGCGTGACTAGCGGGAAAGAGACCCGGTACTTC
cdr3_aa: CASGVTSGKETRYF

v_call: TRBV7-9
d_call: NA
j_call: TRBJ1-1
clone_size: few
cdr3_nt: TGTGCCAGCAGCGCCTGGCCCAGGGCAAACACTGAAGCTTTCTTT
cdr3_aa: CASSAWPRANTEAFF

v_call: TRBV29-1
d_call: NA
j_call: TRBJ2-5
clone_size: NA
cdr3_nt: TGCAGCGTTGATCCGGAAGAAGAGACCCAGTACTTC
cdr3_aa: CSVDPEEETQYF

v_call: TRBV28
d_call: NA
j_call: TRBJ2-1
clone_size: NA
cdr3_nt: TGTGCCAGCAGTTTATTAGGTGGTGCGATACCAAGCTTCTTC
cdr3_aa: CASSLLGGAIPSFF

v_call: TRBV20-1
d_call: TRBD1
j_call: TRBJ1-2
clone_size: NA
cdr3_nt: TGCAGTGCTAGAGATCGTAAAGGGACAGCTAACTATGGCTACACCTTC
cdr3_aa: CSARDRKGTANYGYTF

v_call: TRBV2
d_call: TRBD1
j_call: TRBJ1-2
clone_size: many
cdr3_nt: TGTGCCAGCAGTGTAGGGGGCGGATATGGCTACACCTTC
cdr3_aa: CASSVGGGYGYTF

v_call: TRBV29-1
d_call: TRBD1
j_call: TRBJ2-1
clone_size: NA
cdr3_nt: TGCAGCGCCGCAGGCGGGACAGGGGACAATGAGCAGTTCTTC
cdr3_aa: CSAAGGTGDNEQFF

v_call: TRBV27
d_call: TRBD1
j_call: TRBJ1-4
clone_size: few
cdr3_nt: TGTGCCAGCAGTTCGGGGACAGCCCCTAATGAAAAACTGTTTTTT
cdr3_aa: CASSSGTAPNEKLFF

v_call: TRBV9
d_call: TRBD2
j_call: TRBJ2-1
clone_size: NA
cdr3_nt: TGTGCCAGCAGCGCCTCCCCGGAACTAGCGGGACCATGGGCGTGGAATGAGCAGTTCTTC
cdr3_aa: CASSASPELAGPWAWNEQFF

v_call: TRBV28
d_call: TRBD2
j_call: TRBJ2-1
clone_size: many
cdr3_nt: TGTGCCAGCAGCATCCTATTAGCGGGCCTAAGGCTAGGTGAGCAGTTCTTC
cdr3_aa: CASSILLAGLRLGEQFF

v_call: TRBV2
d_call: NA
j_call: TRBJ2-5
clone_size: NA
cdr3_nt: TGTGCCAGCAGTCCCGCCCAGGAGGGACAACAGTACTTC
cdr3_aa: CASSPAQEGQQYF

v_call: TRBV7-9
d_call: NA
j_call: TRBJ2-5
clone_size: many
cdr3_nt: TGTGCCAGCAGCTTTCAGACTAGGAGGGAGACCCAGTACTTC
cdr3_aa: CASSFQTRRETQYF

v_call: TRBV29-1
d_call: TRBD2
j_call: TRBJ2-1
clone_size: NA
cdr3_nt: TGCAGCGTTGACGGACTAGCGGTAAATGAGCAGTTCTTC
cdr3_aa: CSVDGLAVNEQFF

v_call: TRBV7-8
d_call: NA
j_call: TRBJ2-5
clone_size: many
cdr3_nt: TGTGCCAGCAGCTTTTTAGGCCGTGCGGAGACCCAGTACTTC
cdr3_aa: CASSFLGRAETQYF

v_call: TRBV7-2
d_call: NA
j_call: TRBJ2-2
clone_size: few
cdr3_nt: TGTGCCAGCAGTCCGAGCGGGCCCCCCGGGGAGCTGTTTTTT
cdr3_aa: CASSPSGPPGELFF

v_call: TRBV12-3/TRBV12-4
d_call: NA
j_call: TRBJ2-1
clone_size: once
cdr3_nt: TGTGCCAGCAGTTTAGCGCCCCCCAGCTCCTACAATGAGCAGTTCTTC
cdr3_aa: CASSLAPPSSYNEQFF

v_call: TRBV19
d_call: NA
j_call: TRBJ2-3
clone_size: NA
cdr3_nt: TGTGCCAGTGGATGGGCGGGGCTCACAGATACGCAGTATTTT
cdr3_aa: CASGWAGLTDTQYF

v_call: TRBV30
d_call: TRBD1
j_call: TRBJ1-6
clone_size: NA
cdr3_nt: TGTGCCTGGACCCCGGGACAGGGGATATCCCTCCACTTT
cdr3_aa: CAWTPGQGISLHF

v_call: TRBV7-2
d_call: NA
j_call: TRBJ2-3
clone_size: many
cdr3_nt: TGTGCCAGCCTGGGGGCTAACACAGATACGCAGTATTTT
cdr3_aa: CASLGANTDTQYF

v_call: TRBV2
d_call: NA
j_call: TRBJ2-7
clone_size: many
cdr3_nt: TGTGCCAGCAGTGAAGAAGCCACTCCCGGGACCTACGAGCAGTACTTC
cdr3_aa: CASSEEATPGTYEQYF

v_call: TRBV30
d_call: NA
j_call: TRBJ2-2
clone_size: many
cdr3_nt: TGTGCCTGGAGTTTTCAGACAGGACTTACCGGGGAGCTGTTTTTT
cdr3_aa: CAWSFQTGLTGELFF

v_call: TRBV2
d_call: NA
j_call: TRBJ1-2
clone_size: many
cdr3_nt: TGTGCCAGCAGTGAAGCGCTTGACGTCGGACGGAGTGGCTACACCTTC
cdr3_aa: CASSEALDVGRSGYTF

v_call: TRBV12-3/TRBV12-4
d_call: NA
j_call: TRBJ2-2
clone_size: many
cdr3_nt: TGTGCCAGCAGTTTAGGACAGATCACCGGGGAGCTGTTTTTT
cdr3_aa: CASSLGQITGELFF

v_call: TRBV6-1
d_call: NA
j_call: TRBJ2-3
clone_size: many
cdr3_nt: TGTGCCAGCAGTGAATGGCTGCCTAGCGAGACAGATACGCAGTATTTT
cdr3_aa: CASSEWLPSETDTQYF

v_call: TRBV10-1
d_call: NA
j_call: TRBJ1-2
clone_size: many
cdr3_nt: TGCGCCAGCAGTGAATCGCCGGACTATGGCTACACCTTC
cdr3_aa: CASSESPDYGYTF

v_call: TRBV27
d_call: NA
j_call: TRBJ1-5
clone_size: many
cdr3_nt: TGTGCCAGCAGACAGCGGCGCAATCAGCCCCAGCATTTT
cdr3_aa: CASRQRRNQPQHF

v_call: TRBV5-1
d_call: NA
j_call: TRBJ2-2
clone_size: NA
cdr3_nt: TGCGCCAGCAGCTTGGAAGGGTACGCCGGGGAGCTGTTTTTT
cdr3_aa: CASSLEGYAGELFF

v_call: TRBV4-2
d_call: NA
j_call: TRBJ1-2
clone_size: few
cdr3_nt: TGTGCCAGCAGCCAAGAATATGGCTACACCTTC
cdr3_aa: CASSQEYGYTF

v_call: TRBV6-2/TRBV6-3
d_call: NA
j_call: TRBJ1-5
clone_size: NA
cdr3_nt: TGTGCCAGCAGTTATACACAGGTCAATCAGCCCCAGCATTTT
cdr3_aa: CASSYTQVNQPQHF

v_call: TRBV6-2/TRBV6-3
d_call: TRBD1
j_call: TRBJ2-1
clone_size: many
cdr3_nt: TGTGCCAGCAGTCCACGACAGGGGCCATTCTCCTACAATGAGCAGTTCTTC
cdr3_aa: CASSPRQGPFSYNEQFF

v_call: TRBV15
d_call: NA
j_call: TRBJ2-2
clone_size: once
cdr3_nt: TGTGCCACCAGCAGGTCGGGGCCCGGGGAGCTGTTTTTT
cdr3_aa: CATSRSGPGELFF

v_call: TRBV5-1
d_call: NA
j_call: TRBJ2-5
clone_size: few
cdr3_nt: TGCGCCAGCCGGTCAGGGTCGTTGCAAGAGACCCAGTACTTC
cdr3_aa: CASRSGSLQETQYF

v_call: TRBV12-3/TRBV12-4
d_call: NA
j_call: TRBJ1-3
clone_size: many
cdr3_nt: TGTGCCAGCAGTTTTAACTCTGGAAACACCATATATTTT
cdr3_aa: CASSFNSGNTIYF

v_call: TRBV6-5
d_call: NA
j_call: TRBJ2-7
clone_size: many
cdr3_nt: TGTGCCAGCAGTTACGGGACACTTTACGAGCAGTACTTC
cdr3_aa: CASSYGTLYEQYF

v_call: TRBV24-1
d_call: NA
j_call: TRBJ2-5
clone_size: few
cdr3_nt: TGTGCCACCAGAGGCCGGGGCAGGGAGACCCAGTACTTC
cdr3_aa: CATRGRGRETQYF

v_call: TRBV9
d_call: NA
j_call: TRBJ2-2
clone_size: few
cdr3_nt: TGTGCCAGCAGCGTATTTGACTATAACACCGGGGAGCTGTTTTTT
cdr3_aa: CASSVFDYNTGELFF

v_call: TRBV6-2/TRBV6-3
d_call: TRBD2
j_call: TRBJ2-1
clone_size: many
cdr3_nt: TGTGCCAGCAGTTCCCCGACTAGCGGGAGATTCAGTGAGCAGTTCTTC
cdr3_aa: CASSSPTSGRFSEQFF

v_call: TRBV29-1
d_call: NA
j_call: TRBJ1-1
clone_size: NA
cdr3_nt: TGCAGCGCGCCTGAAGCTTTCTTT
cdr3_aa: CSAPEAFF

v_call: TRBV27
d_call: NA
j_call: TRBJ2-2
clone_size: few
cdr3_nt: TGTGCCAGCAGTTTATGGGCCGGTCCCGGGGAGCTGTTTTTT
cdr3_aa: CASSLWAGPGELFF

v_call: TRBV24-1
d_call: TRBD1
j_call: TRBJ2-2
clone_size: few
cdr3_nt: TGTGCCACCAGTGATCGACAGGGTACGGCCGGGGAGCTGTTTTTT
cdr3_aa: CATSDRQGTAGELFF

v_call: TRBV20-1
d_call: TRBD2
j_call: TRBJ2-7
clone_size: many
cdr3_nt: TGCAGTGCTAGGGTAGCGGGAGGACCAAATTACGAGCAGTACTTC
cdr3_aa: CSARVAGGPNYEQYF

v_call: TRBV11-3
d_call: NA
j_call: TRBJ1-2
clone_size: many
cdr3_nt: TGTGCCAGCGAGGCTCTGTCGGAGTATGGCTACACCTTC
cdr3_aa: CASEALSEYGYTF

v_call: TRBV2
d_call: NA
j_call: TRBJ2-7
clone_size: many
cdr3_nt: TGTGCCAGCATTCTTCGAGGGGCCTACGAGCAGTACTTC
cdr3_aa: CASILRGAYEQYF

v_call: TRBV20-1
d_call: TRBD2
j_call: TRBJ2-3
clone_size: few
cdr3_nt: TGCAGTGCTAGAGATCCGGGGCGGGGGACTAGCACAGATACGCAGTATTTT
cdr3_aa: CSARDPGRGTSTDTQYF

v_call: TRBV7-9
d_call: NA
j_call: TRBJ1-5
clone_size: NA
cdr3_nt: TGTGCCAGCAGCCAGGATTGGGATCAGCCCCAGCATTTT
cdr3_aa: CASSQDWDQPQHF

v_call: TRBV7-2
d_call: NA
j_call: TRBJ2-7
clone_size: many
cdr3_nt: TGTGCCAGCAGCTTAGTCGGGGGGCGGACCTACGAGCAGTACTTC
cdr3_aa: CASSLVGGRTYEQYF

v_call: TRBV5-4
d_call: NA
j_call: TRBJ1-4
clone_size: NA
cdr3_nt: TGTGCCAGCAGCTCCGGCAGACCACCAACTAATGAAAAACTGTTTTTT
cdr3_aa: CASSSGRPPTNEKLFF

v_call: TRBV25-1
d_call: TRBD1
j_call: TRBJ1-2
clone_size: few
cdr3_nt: TGTGCCAGCAGTAGTGAAGTGACAGGGACTAACTATGGCTACACCTTC
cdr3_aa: CASSSEVTGTNYGYTF

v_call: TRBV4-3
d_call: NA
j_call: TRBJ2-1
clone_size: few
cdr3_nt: TGCGCCAGCAGCCAAGTAGGGTCGGCCGATGAGCAGTTCTTC
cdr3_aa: CASSQVGSADEQFF

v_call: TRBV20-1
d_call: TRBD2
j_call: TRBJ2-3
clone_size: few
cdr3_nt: TGCAGTGCTAGAGACCTTAGACTAGCGGGAAGCACAGATACGCAGTATTTT
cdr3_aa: CSARDLRLAGSTDTQYF

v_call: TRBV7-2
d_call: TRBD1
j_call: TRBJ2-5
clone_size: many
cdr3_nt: TGTGCCAGCAGCTTAAGTAGGGGGCAGGGGGAGACCCAGTACTTC
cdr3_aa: CASSLSRGQGETQYF

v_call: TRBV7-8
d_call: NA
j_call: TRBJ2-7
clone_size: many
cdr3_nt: TGTGCCAGCAGCTTAGTAGATCGCGGTTCCTACGAGCAGTACTTC
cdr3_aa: CASSLVDRGSYEQYF

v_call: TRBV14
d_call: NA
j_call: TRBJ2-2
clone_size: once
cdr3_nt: TGTGCCAGCAGCCAAGTGGTGGAACAGACCACCGGGGAGCTGTTTTTT
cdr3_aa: CASSQVVEQTTGELFF

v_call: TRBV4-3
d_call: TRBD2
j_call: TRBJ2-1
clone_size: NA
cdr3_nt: TGCGCCAGCAGTGGAGCGGGAGTTTACAATGAGCAGTTCTTC
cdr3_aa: CASSGAGVYNEQFF

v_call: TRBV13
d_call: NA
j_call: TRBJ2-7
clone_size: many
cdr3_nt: TGTGCCAGCAGCCGTACCGAGGGGTACGAGCAGTACTTC
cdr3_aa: CASSRTEGYEQYF

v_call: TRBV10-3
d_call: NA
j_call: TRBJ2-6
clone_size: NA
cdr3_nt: TGTGCCATCAGTGAGCCTACAGTACGCTCTGGGGCCAACGTCCTGACTTTC
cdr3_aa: CAISEPTVRSGANVLTF

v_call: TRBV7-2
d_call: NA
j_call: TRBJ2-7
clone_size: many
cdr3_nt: TGTGCCAGCAGCTCACTCCGGGGTGCAGGAACCTACGAGCAGTACTTC
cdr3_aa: CASSSLRGAGTYEQYF

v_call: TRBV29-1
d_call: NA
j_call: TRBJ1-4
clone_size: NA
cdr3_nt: TGCAGCGCCCACGGACAGTTTAATGAAAAACTGTTTTTT
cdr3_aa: CSAHGQFNEKLFF

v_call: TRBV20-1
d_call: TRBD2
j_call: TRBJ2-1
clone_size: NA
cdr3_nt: TGCAGTGGGAGAACACAGGGTGGTCTAGCGGGAGGGGGTACTGAGCAGTTCTTC
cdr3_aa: CSGRTQGGLAGGGTEQFF

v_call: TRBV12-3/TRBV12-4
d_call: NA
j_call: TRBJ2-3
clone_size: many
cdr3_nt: TGTGCCAGCAGTAACCCAGGGGATACGCAGTATTTT
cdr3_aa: CASSNPGDTQYF